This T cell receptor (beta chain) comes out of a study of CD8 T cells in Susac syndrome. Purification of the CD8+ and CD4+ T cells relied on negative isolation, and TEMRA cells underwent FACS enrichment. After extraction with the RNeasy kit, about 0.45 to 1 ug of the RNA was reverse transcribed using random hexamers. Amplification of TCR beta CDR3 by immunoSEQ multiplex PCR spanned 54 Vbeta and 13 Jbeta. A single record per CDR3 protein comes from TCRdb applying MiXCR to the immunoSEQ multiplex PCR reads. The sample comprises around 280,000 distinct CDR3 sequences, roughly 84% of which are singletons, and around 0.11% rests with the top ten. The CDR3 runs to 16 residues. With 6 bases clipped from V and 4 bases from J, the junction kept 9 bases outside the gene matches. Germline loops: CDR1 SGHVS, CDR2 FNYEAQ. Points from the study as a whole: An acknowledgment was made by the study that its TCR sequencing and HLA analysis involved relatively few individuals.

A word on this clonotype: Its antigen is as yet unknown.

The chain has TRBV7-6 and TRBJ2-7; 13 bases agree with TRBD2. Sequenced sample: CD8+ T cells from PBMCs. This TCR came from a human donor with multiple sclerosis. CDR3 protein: CASSDVVLAGGYEQYF. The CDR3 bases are TGTGCCAGCAGTGACGTCGTACTAGCGGGAGGGTACGAGCAGTACTTC.